These T cell receptor beta chains were read from a single sample in a study of blood T cell repertoires in COVID-19. The table came from immunoSEQ multiplex PCR; TCRdb's copy has only in-frame clones and leaves some out. The sample lists approximately 45,000 clones, 65% to 90% occurring once. Sequencing input: peripheral blood. Source of these receptors: an elderly woman with acute or convalescent COVID-19. Each CDR3 is given with its conserved first and last residue. Fields, in order: V gene, clone size, J gene, D gene, CDR3 protein, CDR3 DNA. A D gene is named only where the DNA matches it firmly. Some rows mark clone size as missing; the rest say once, few, many or name a class of expanded clone.

TRBV7-9	.	TRBJ1-6	.	CASDGTGLQNSPLHF	TGTGCCAGCGACGGAACAGGGCTACAGAATTCACCCCTCCACTTT
TRBV19	.	TRBJ2-7	TRBD1	CASSGRDRGSYEQYF	TGTGCCAGTAGTGGCCGGGACAGGGGCTCCTACGAGCAGTACTTC
TRBV5-1	.	TRBJ2-2	TRBD2	CASSLDPGGTGELFF	TGCGCCAGCAGCTTGGATCCGGGGGGGACCGGGGAGCTGTTTTTT
TRBV9	.	TRBJ1-1	.	CASSGRTEGEAFF	TGTGCCAGCAGCGGCCGGACAGAAGGTGAAGCTTTCTTT
TRBV6-1	.	TRBJ1-1	.	CASSDTVFMNTEAFF	TGTGCCAGCAGTGATACAGTTTTCATGAACACTGAAGCTTTCTTT
TRBV7-9	.	TRBJ2-7	TRBD1	CASRGTGAYEQYF	TGTGCCAGCAGGGGAACAGGGGCCTACGAGCAGTACTTC
TRBV25-1	.	TRBJ1-1	.	CASSDPRGAAFF	TGTGCCAGCAGTGATCCGCGTGGGGCAGCTTTCTTT
TRBV11-2	few	TRBJ1-1	TRBD1	CASSQDRGLSAFF	TGTGCCAGCAGCCAGGACAGGGGCCTTTCGGCTTTCTTT
TRBV3-1/TRBV3-2	.	TRBJ2-5	TRBD2	CASSRSTSGGGETQYF	TGTGCCAGCAGCCGTTCGACTAGCGGGGGGGGAGAGACCCAGTACTTC
TRBV30	.	TRBJ1-1	.	CAWDIGTSNTEAFF	TGTGCCTGGGATATCGGGACATCGAACACTGAAGCTTTCTTT
TRBV7-9	.	TRBJ1-1	.	CASSPRRGAERTEAFF	TGTGCCAGCAGCCCTAGGAGGGGCGCAGAGAGAACTGAAGCTTTCTTT
TRBV7-7	once	TRBJ2-5	TRBD2	CASSFGTSGGSTQETQYF	TGTGCTAGCAGCTTCGGGACTAGCGGGGGTAGTACCCAAGAGACCCAGTACTTC
TRBV3-1/TRBV3-2	.	TRBJ1-1	.	CASSQDLGRVYTEAFF	TGTGCCAGCAGCCAAGATTTAGGCAGGGTTTACACTGAAGCTTTCTTT
TRBV19	.	TRBJ2-3	TRBD1	CASSPGQGDHRGTDTQYF	TGTGCCAGTAGTCCGGGACAGGGGGATCATCGAGGCACAGATACGCAGTATTTT
TRBV19	.	TRBJ1-1	TRBD1	CASSRGTGLTEAFF	TGTGCCAGTAGTAGAGGGACAGGGCTCACTGAAGCTTTCTTT
TRBV5-1	.	TRBJ1-6	.	CASSAPTAGNSPLHF	TGCGCCAGCAGCGCGCCGACAGCCGGCAATTCACCCCTCCACTTT
TRBV7-2	.	TRBJ2-5	.	CASSLAGGSETQYF	TGTGCCAGCAGCTTAGCTGGGGGCAGTGAGACCCAGTACTTC
TRBV6-5	.	TRBJ1-1	TRBD1	CASTTGQGRTEAFF	TGTGCCAGCACCACAGGACAGGGGAGAACTGAAGCTTTCTTT
TRBV5-6	.	TRBJ2-7	.	CASSRVWQGAGEQYF	TGTGCCAGCAGCCGAGTATGGCAGGGCGCGGGAGAGCAGTACTTC
TRBV7-2	.	TRBJ1-2	.	CASSLVRESYTF	TGTGCCAGCAGCTTAGTACGCGAGAGCTACACCTTC
TRBV7-2	.	TRBJ1-6	TRBD1	CASSYGQVQDSPLHF	TGTGCCAGCAGTTACGGACAGGTTCAGGATTCACCCCTCCACTTT
TRBV7-8	once	TRBJ1-6	.	CASSLAATEGYDGSPLHF	TGTGCCAGCAGCTTAGCCGCCACTGAGGGTTATGATGGTTCACCCCTCCACTTT
TRBV2	.	TRBJ1-5	.	CASSDGSRNQPQHF	TGTGCCAGCAGTGACGGGTCCCGCAATCAGCCCCAGCATTTT
TRBV5-5	.	TRBJ1-4	.	CASSLSSTNEKLFF	TGTGCCAGCAGCTTGTCGTCAACTAATGAAAAACTGTTTTTT
TRBV20-1	once	TRBJ2-1	TRBD2	CSASPRTSGGHNEQFF	TGCAGTGCTAGTCCCCGGACTAGCGGGGGTCACAATGAGCAGTTCTTC
TRBV10-3	.	TRBJ1-6	.	CAISAEGGVASPLHF	TGTGCCATCAGTGCTGAGGGAGGGGTGGCTTCACCCCTCCACTTT
TRBV11-2	once	TRBJ1-6	TRBD1	CASSLDLRTGRNSPLHF	TGTGCCAGCAGCTTAGATTTGAGGACAGGGCGCAATTCACCCCTCCACTTT
TRBV20-1	once	TRBJ1-3	.	CSASGDGGRGNTIYF	TGCAGTGCTAGTGGCGACGGAGGGCGAGGAAACACCATATATTTT
TRBV18	.	TRBJ1-1	.	CASSPDAEGTEAFF	TGTGCCAGCTCACCGGACGCCGAGGGCACTGAAGCTTTCTTT
TRBV5-1	.	TRBJ2-1	.	CASSHTDSSYNEQFF	TGCGCCAGCAGCCATACAGATAGCTCCTACAATGAGCAGTTCTTC
TRBV2	.	TRBJ1-3	.	CASSEVSGSRSGNTIYF	TGTGCCAGCAGTGAAGTGTCGGGGAGCAGGTCTGGAAACACCATATATTTT
TRBV6-1	.	TRBJ2-2	TRBD1	CASSEPTGSGLFF	TGTGCCAGCAGTGAACCGACAGGGTCTGGACTGTTTTTT
TRBV4-1	.	TRBJ2-5	.	CASSLQSVLTAGETQYF	TGCGCCAGCAGCCTCCAATCCGTGCTGACCGCGGGAGAGACCCAGTACTTC
TRBV5-1	.	TRBJ1-5	.	CASSLGQLNSNQPQHF	TGCGCCAGCAGCTTGGGACAGCTAAATAGCAATCAGCCCCAGCATTTT
TRBV10-2	.	TRBJ1-2	TRBD1	CASTGTDYGYTF	TGCGCCAGCACCGGGACAGACTATGGCTACACCTTC
TRBV5-1	.	TRBJ2-3	.	CASSRQGGRADTQYF	TGCGCCAGCAGCAGACAGGGAGGTCGGGCAGATACGCAGTATTTT
TRBV14	.	TRBJ2-1	TRBD2	CASSRAGGHEQFF	TGTGCCAGCAGCCGAGCGGGGGGGCATGAGCAGTTCTTC
TRBV7-9	.	TRBJ1-4	.	CASSFAGLNEKLFF	TGTGCCAGCAGCTTTGCAGGCCTCAATGAAAAACTGTTTTTT
TRBV7-7	.	TRBJ2-2	.	CASSSSSDGELFF	TGTGCTAGCAGCTCAAGCTCCGACGGGGAGCTGTTTTTT
TRBV7-2	.	TRBJ2-3	TRBD2	CASSLLAGPTDTQYF	TGTGCCAGCAGCTTGCTAGCGGGACCCACAGATACGCAGTATTTT
TRBV2	.	TRBJ1-5	.	CASSAPQPGLNQPQHF	TGTGCCAGCAGTGCCCCTCAACCGGGACTTAATCAGCCCCAGCATTTT
TRBV19	.	TRBJ1-4	.	CASRQQGSTNEKLFF	TGTGCCAGCAGACAACAGGGTTCGACTAATGAAAAACTGTTTTTT
TRBV6-5	.	TRBJ1-2	TRBD1	CASRATGEGYTF	TGTGCCAGCAGGGCGACAGGGGAGGGCTACACCTTC
TRBV30	.	TRBJ1-6	.	CAWSPLEGQDNSPLHF	TGTGCCTGGAGTCCCCTGGAGGGGCAGGATAATTCACCCCTCCACTTT
TRBV11-2	.	TRBJ2-3	.	CASSPGSTDTQYF	TGTGCCAGCAGCCCAGGGTCCACAGATACGCAGTATTTT
TRBV19	.	TRBJ1-1	.	CASSILRGQGGTEAFF	TGTGCCAGTAGTATTCTCCGCGGTCAGGGTGGCACTGAAGCTTTCTTT
TRBV3-1/TRBV3-2	.	TRBJ1-2	.	CASSQNGDISGYTF	TGTGCCAGCAGCCAAAACGGGGATATCAGTGGCTACACCTTC
TRBV10-1	.	TRBJ2-3	.	CASSEPTGVLTDTQYF	TGCGCCAGCAGTGAGCCCACGGGGGTCCTCACAGATACGCAGTATTTT
TRBV16	.	TRBJ2-1	TRBD1	CASSRTQGATGNEQFF	TGTGCCAGCAGTCGAACTCAGGGGGCGACTGGGAATGAGCAGTTCTTC
TRBV4-1	once	TRBJ1-2	.	CASSQGDTYGYTF	TGCGCCAGCAGCCAAGGAGACACCTATGGCTACACCTTC
TRBV7-6	.	TRBJ2-7	TRBD2	CASSTIAGAVRMQYF	TGTGCCAGCAGCACCATAGCGGGGGCCGTACGAATGCAGTACTTC
TRBV7-9	.	TRBJ2-7	TRBD1	CASSSTARTGGSYEQYF	TGTGCCAGCAGCTCAACCGCCCGGACAGGGGGCTCCTACGAGCAGTACTTC
TRBV15	.	TRBJ2-3	TRBD2	CATSRDRTSGATDTQYF	TGTGCCACCAGCAGAGATCGGACTAGCGGGGCCACAGATACGCAGTATTTT
TRBV6-5	.	TRBJ1-2	.	CASSPEGYGYTF	TGTGCCAGCAGCCCCGAGGGCTATGGCTACACCTTC